This TCR beta chain is drawn from a study of CD8 T cells in ankylosing spondylitis. General study results and limits: From matched ankylosing spondylitis synovial fluid, disease-linked clones were reportedly recovered at significantly enriched levels.

V lost 7 bases and J lost 2; bases outside the gene matches: 10. The CDR3 contains 15 residues. MiXCR, run by TCRdb on the 5' RACE reads, gives a single entry per CDR3 protein. The sample lists around 160,000 distinct CDR3 sequences, about 9.9% occurring once. This clonotype turned up a few times. Its antigen remains unidentified. The sample taken for sequencing was blood, either unsorted or a sorted T cell fraction (not recorded which). The chain carries TRBV12-3 or TRBV12-4 and TRBJ1-1; 7 bases line up with TRBD1. The receptor comes from a male donor with ankylosing spondylitis or in good health (not recorded which). The CDR3 DNA sequence: TGTGCCAGCACCGAGACAGGGCTGGGTAACACTGAAGCTTTCTTT. This codes for CASTETGLGNTEAFF.